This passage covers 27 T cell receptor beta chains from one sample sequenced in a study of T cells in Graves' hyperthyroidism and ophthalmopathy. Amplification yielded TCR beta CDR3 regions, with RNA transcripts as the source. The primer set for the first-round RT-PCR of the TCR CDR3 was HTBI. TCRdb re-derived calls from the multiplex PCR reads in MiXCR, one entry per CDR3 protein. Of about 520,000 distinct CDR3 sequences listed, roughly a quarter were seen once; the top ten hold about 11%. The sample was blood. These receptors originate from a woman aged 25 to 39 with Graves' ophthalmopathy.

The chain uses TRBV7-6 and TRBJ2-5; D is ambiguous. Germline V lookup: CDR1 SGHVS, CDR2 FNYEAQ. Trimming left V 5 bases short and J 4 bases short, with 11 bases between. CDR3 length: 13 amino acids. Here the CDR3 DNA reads TGTGCCAGCAGCCCCTGGCAGCGAGAGACCCAGTACTTC. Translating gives CASSPWQRETQYF.

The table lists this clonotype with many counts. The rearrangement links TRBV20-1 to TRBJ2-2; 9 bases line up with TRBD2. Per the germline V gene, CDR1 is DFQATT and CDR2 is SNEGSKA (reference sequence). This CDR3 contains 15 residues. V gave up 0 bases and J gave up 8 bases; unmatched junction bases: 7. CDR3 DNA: TGCAGTGCTAGAGATGTCCTAGCGGGGACTGGGGAGCTGTTTTTT. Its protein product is CSARDVLAGTGELFF.

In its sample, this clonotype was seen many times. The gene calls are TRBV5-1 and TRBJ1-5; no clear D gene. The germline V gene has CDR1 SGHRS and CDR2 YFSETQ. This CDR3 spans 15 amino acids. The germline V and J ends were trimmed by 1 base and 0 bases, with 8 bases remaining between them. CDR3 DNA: TGCGCCAGCAGCTTGTTTGGGGATAGCAATCAGCCCCAGCATTTT. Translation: CASSLFGDSNQPQHF.

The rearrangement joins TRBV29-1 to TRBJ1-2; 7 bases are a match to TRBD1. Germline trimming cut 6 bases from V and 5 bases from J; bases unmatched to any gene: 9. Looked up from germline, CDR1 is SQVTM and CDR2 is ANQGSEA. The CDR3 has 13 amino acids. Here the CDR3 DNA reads TGCAGCGTCACCCCGGGACAGTCATATGGCTACACCTTC. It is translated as CSVTPGQSYGYTF.

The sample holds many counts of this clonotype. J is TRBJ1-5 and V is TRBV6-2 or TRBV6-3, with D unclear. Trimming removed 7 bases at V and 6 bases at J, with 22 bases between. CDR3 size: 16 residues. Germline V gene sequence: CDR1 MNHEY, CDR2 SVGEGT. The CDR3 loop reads CASNPLTYWVSQPQHF. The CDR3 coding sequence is TGTGCCAGCAATCCCTTGACATACTGGGTTAGTCAGCCCCAGCATTTT.

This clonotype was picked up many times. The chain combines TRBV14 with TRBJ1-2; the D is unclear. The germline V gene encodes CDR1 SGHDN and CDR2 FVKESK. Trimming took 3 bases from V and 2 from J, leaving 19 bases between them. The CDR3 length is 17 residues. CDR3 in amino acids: CASSHVASRPTNYGYTF. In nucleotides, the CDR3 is TGTGCCAGCAGCCACGTAGCCAGCCGGCCCACCAACTATGGCTACACCTTC. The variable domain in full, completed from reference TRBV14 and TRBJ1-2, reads EAGVTQFPSHSVIEKGQTVTLRCDPISGHDNLYWYRRVMGKEIKFLLHFVKESKQDESGMPNNRFLAERTGGTYSTLKVQPAELEDSGVYFCASSHVASRPTNYGYTFGSGTRLTVV.

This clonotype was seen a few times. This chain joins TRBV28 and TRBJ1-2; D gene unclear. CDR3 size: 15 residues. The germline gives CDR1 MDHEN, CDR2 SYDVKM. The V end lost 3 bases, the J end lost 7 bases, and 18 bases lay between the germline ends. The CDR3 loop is CASSLDGLARSGYTF. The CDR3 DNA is TGTGCCAGCAGTTTGGATGGGTTGGCCCGCTCTGGCTACACCTTC.

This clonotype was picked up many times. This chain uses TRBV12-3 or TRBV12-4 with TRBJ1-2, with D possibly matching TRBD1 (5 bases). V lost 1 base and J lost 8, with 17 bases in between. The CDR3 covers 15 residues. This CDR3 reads CASSLGIGDGNGYTF. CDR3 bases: TGTGCCAGCAGTTTAGGTATAGGGGACGGAAACGGCTACACCTTC.

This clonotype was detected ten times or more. The CDR3 nucleotides are TGTGCCATCAGTGAGTCCGCGGGGGGTACCGGGGAGCTGTTTTTT. Its protein product is CAISESAGGTGELFF. The chain carries TRBV10-3 and TRBJ2-2, with 8 bases aligning to TRBD2. J gave up 5 bases and V 0 bases, and 2 bases lay outside the gene matches. CDR3 length equals 15 residues. Germline lookup yields CDR1 ENHRY and CDR2 SYGVKD.

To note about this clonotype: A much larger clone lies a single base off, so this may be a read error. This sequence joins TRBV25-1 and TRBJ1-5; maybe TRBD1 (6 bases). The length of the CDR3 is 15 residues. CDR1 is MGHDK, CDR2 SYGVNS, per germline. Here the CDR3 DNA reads TGTGCCATCAGTGAAGGGGGGCAGGGTGTTCAGCCCCAGCATTTT. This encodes CAISEGGQGVQPQHF.

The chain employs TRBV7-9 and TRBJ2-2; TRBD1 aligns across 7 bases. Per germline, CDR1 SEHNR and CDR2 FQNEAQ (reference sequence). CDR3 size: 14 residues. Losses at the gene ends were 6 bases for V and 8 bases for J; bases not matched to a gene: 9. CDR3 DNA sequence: TGTGCCAGCAGGAATACAGGGGAGTCAGGGGAGCTGTTTTTT. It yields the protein CASRNTGESGELFF.

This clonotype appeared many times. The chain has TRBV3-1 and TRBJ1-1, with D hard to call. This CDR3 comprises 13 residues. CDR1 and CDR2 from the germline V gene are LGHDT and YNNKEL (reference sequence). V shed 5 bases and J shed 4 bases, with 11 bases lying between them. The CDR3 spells CASSGSRSTEAFF. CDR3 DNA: TGTGCCAGCAGCGGAAGCAGAAGCACTGAAGCTTTCTTT.

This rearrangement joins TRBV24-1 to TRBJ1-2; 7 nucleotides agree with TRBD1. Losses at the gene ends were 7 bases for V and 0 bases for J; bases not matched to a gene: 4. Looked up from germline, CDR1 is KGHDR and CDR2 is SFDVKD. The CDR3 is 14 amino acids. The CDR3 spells CATRPTGSNYGYTF. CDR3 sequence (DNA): TGTGCCACCAGACCGACAGGGTCTAACTATGGCTACACCTTC.

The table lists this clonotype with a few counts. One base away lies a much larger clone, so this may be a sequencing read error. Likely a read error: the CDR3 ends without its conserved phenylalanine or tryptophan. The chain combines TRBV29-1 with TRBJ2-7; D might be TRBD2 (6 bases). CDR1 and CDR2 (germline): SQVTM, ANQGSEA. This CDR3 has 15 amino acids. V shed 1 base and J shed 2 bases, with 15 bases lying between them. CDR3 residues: CSVEVEGPKTYEQYL. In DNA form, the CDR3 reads TGCAGCGTTGAAGTGGAGGGGCCGAAAACCTACGAGCAGTACCTC.

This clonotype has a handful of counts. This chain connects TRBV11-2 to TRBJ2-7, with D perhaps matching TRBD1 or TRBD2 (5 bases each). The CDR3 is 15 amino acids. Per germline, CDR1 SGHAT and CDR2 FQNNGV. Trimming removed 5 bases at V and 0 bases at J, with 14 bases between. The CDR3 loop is CASSPRDQSSYEQYF. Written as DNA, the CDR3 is TGTGCCAGCAGCCCCCGGGACCAAAGCTCCTACGAGCAGTACTTC.

Written as DNA, the CDR3 is TGCAGTGCTAGAGCCCCGGGACTAGCGGGCTACGAGCAGTACTTC. It translates to CSARAPGLAGYEQYF. The rearrangement uses TRBV20-1 and TRBJ2-7; 12 nucleotides match TRBD2. Trimming removed 1 base from V and 3 bases from J; junction bases left unmatched: 4. Germline V gene data show CDR1 as DFQATT and CDR2 as SNEGSKA (reference sequence). The length of the CDR3 is 15 residues.

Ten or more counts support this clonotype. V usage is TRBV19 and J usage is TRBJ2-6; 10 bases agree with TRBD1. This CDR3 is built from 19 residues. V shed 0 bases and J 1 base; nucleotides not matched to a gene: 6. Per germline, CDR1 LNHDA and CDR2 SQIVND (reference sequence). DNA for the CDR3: TGTGCCAGTAGTATAGATCTTGGGACAGGGGATTCTGGGGCCAACGTCCTGACTTTC. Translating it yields CASSIDLGTGDSGANVLTF.

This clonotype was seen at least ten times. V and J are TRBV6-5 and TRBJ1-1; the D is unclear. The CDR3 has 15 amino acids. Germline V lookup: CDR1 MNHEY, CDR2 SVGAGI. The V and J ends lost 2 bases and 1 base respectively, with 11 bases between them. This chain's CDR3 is CASSYIQTPNTEAFF. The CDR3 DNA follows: TGTGCCAGCAGTTACATACAGACTCCGAACACTGAAGCTTTCTTT.

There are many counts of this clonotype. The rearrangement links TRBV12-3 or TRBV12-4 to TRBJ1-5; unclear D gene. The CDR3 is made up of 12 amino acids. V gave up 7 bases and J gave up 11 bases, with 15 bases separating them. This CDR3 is CASNGKDGAQHF. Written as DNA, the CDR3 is TGTGCCAGCAACGGTAAGGACGGAGCCCAGCATTTT.

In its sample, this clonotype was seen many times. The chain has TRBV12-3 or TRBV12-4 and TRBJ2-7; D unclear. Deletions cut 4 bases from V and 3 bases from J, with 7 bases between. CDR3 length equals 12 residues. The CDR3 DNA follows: TGTGCCAGCAGTTATATCAACTACGAGCAGTACTTC. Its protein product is CASSYINYEQYF.

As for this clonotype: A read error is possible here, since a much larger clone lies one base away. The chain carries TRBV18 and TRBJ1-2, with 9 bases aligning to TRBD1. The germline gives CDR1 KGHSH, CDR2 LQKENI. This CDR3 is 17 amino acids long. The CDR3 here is CASSPGTLQGTGHGYSF. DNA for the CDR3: TGTGCCAGCTCCCCCGGAACACTGCAGGGGACAGGGCATGGCTACAGCTTC. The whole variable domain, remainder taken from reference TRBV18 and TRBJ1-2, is NAGVMQNPRHLVRRRGQEARLRCSPMKGHSHVYWYRQLPEEGLKFMVYLQKENIIDESGMPKERFSAEFPKEGPSILRIQQVVRGDSAAYFCASSPGTLQGTGHGYSFGSGTRLTVV.

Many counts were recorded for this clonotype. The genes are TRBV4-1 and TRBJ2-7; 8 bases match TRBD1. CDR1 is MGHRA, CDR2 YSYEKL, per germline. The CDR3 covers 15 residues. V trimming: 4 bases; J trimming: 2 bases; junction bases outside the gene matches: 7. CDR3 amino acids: CASSRPGTGTYEQYF. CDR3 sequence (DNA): TGCGCCAGCAGCCGCCCAGGGACAGGAACCTACGAGCAGTACTTC.

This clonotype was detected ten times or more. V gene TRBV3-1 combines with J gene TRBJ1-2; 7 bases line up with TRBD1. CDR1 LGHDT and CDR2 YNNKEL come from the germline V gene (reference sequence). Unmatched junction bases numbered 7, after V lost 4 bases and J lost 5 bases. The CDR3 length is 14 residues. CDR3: CASSPTGSGYGYTF. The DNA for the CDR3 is TGTGCCAGCAGCCCGACAGGGTCTGGGTATGGCTACACCTTC.

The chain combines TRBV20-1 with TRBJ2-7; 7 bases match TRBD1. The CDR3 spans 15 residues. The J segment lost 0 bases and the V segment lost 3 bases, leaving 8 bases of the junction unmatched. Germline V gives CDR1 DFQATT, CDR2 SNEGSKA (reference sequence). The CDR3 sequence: CSARYSGTVSYEQYF. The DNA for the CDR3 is TGCAGTGCTAGGTACTCCGGGACAGTCTCCTACGAGCAGTACTTC.

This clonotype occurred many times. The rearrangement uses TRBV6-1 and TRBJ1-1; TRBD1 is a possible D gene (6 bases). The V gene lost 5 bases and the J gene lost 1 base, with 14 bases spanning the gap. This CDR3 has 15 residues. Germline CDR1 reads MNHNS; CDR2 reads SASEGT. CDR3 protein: CASSPTGWGNTEAFF. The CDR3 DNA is TGTGCCAGCAGTCCCACAGGGTGGGGGAACACTGAAGCTTTCTTT.

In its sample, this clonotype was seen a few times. For the CDR3, the DNA is TGTGCCAGCAATTTTATCGTGCAGGGTGAAGCTTTCTTT. Translated, it gives CASNFIVQGEAFF. V is TRBV6-2 or TRBV6-3 and J is TRBJ1-1; a weak D match, TRBD1 (5 bases). The CDR3 extends over 13 amino acids. V lost 7 bases to trimming and J lost 7 bases, with 16 bases between them. Germline CDR1 and CDR2: MNHEY and SVGEGT.

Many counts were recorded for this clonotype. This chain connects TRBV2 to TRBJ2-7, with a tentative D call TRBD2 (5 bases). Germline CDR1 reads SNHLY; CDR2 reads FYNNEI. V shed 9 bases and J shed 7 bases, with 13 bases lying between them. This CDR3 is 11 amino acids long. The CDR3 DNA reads TGTGCCAGTGACGGGGTTCGTGAGCAGTACTTC. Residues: CASDGVREQYF. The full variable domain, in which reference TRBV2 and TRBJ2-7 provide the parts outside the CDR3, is EPEVTQTPSHQVTQMGQEVILRCVPISNHLYFYWYRQILGQKVEFLVSFYNNEISEKSEIFDDQFSVERPDGSNFTLKIRSTKLEDSAMYFCASDGVREQYFGPGTRLTVT.